The 5 T cell receptor beta chains presented below share a single source sample, sequenced in a study of T-cell reconstitution after alpha-beta-depleted transplantation in children. Unique molecular identifiers were built into the TCRbeta library. Each CDR3 protein gets one entry after TCRdb re-called the PCR reads with MiXCR. The sample has 600,000 to 700,000 distinct CDR3 sequences; roughly 17% are singletons. Specimen: PBMCs from the stem cell graft donor, collected from the stem cell graft. The receptors stem from a human donor who donated a stem cell graft to a child with acute myeloid leukemia.

The rearrangement joins TRBV20-1 to TRBJ2-5; 12 bases are a match to TRBD2. The CDR3 runs 14 residues. The germline gives CDR1 DFQATT, CDR2 SNEGSKA (reference sequence). V lost 3 bases to trimming and J lost 5 bases; unmatched junction nucleotides: 4. The CDR3: CSARTSGGLETQYF. The CDR3 region has the DNA TGCAGTGCTAGGACTAGCGGGGGACTGGAGACCCAGTACTTC.

In this sample, this clonotype turned up many times. The chain links TRBV20-1 to TRBJ2-3, with D possibly matching TRBD2 (5 bases). The CDR3 runs 14 residues. V lost 5 bases to trimming and J lost 8 bases, with 20 bases between them. Germline-derived CDR1 and CDR2 are DFQATT and SNEGSKA (reference sequence). Here the CDR3 reads CSALDWEYDVTQYF. The CDR3 DNA is TGCAGTGCTTTGGACTGGGAATACGATGTTACGCAGTATTTT.

This clonotype was seen a few times. The gene calls are TRBV5-5 and TRBJ2-7, with TRBD1 as a possible D gene (6 bases). Germline assignment: CDR1 SGHKS and CDR2 YYEKEE (reference sequence). The germline V and J ends were trimmed by 0 bases and 1 base, with 8 bases remaining between them. This CDR3 is 14 amino acids long. The CDR3 is CASSLVTGSYEQYF. CDR3 DNA: TGTGCCAGCAGCTTGGTGACAGGATCCTACGAGCAGTACTTC.

A remark on this clonotype: A read error may explain this, as a much larger clone is one base away. The V gene is TRBV29-1, the J gene TRBJ1-1; 7 bases match TRBD1. Germline V gene data show CDR1 as SQVTM and CDR2 as ANQGSEA. Trimming removed 5 bases from V and 8 bases from J; junction bases left unmatched: 8. The CDR3 length is 12 residues. The CDR3 region is CSVFNRGWEAFF. The DNA for the CDR3 is TGCAGCGTTTTCAACAGGGGCTGGGAAGCTTTCTTT.

This clonotype showed up just a few times. V gene TRBV4-1 combines with J gene TRBJ2-7, with 8 bases lining up with TRBD1. Germline CDR1 reads MGHRA; CDR2 reads YSYEKL. V gave up 2 bases and J gave up 4 bases; unmatched junction bases: 19. The CDR3 totals 19 residues. The CDR3 DNA sequence: TGCGCCAGCAGCCAATGGAGTGGGCAGGGGGCGAATCCCCCATACGAGCAGTACTTC. Its protein is CASSQWSGQGANPPYEQYF.